This TCR beta chain was documented in a study of read filtering for tumor transcriptome and immune sequencing. From about 400 ng of RNA, a library with molecular barcoded alpha/delta and beta/gamma adaptors was made. Using its own MiXCR run on the reads, TCRdb lists one record per CDR3 protein. The profile shows around 31,000 distinct CDR3 sequences, about a fifth of them singletons. Bone marrow was sampled from every patient at the time of active disease. In regard to this clonotype: The conserved phenylalanine or tryptophan normally closing the CDR3 is absent here, so this likely arose from a read error.

There are 14 residues in the CDR3. In germline, CDR1 is MNHEY, CDR2 SMNVEV (reference sequence). Sample: a population of CD138-negative cells sorted from bone marrow. The sequence was obtained from a donor aged 40 or older with multiple myeloma. The chain uses TRBV27 and TRBJ2-7; the D gene is possibly TRBD1 (5 bases). CDR3 sequence: CASRKGQGAYKQYL. The DNA for the CDR3 is TGTGCCAGCAGAAAAGGGCAAGGGGCCTACAAGCAGTACTTG.